The rows below give T cell receptor beta chains drawn from one sample of a study of cytomegalovirus exposure and HLA in healthy donors. Sequencing used immunoSEQ multiplex PCR; TCRdb keeps in-frame clones, though not all of them. Altogether about 160,000 clones are present, 81% being singletons, with the ten largest covering roughly 13%. The material sequenced was PBMCs. The receptors come from a woman in her 50s in good health and CMV-seronegative. The CDR3 runs from the conserved cysteine through the conserved F or W. A D gene is named only where the DNA matches it firmly. Some rows have no size entry. The others give once, few or many, or a class for an expanded clone.

v_gene	d_gene	abundance	j_gene	CDR3aa	CDR3nt
TRBV19	-	-	TRBJ2-7	CASSEKWAKSTLRRDEQYF	TGTGCCAGTAGTGAGAAATGGGCCAAATCGACGTTAAGGAGGGACGAGCAGTACTTC
TRBV7-9	TRBD1	-	TRBJ1-5	CASSLAGQGFQPQHF	TGTGCCAGCAGCTTAGCGGGACAGGGGTTCCAGCCCCAGCATTTT
TRBV7-9	TRBD1	-	TRBJ1-2	CASSFAGDRGDYGYTF	TGTGCCAGCAGCTTCGCTGGGGACAGGGGAGACTATGGCTACACCTTC
TRBV7-2	-	-	TRBJ1-1	CAGSLRGTEAFF	TGTGCCGGCAGCTTAAGGGGAACTGAAGCTTTCTTT
TRBV28	-	-	TRBJ1-2	CASSLSQVNAYTF	TGTGCCAGCAGTTTGTCACAAGTCAATGCCTACACCTTC
TRBV5-1	-	-	TRBJ1-2	CASSLVGDGYTF	TGCGCCAGCAGCTTGGTAGGGGATGGCTACACCTTC
TRBV28	-	-	TRBJ2-7	CASRPSGTYEQYF	TGTGCCAGCAGACCATCAGGGACCTACGAGCAGTACTTC
TRBV7-2	TRBD2	-	TRBJ2-1	CASSPRVGLASVEQFF	TGTGCCAGCAGCCCGAGGGTTGGACTAGCGTCGGTTGAGCAGTTCTTC
TRBV7-9	-	-	TRBJ1-2	CASSLDRAKILDYGYTF	TGTGCCAGCAGCTTAGACAGGGCGAAGATATTGGACTATGGCTACACCTTC
TRBV11-3	-	-	TRBJ2-7	CASSLYSGSYEQYF	TGTGCCAGCAGCTTATACAGCGGATCCTACGAGCAGTACTTC
TRBV2	TRBD1	-	TRBJ1-1	CASSQGAEAFF	TGTGCCAGCAGCCAGGGGGCTGAAGCTTTCTTT
TRBV5-4	-	-	TRBJ1-3	CASSTSRGRAGGNTIYF	TGTGCCAGCAGCACTAGCCGGGGCAGGGCAGGCGGAAACACCATATATTTT
TRBV29-1	-	once	TRBJ1-1	CSVFVNTEAFF	TGCAGCGTTTTTGTAAACACTGAAGCTTTCTTT
TRBV5-1	-	-	TRBJ2-5	CASSLAGQTGETQYF	TGCGCCAGCAGCTTGGCGGGCCAGACGGGGGAGACCCAGTACTTC
TRBV29-1	-	-	TRBJ1-1	CSVLGGLNTEAFF	TGCAGCGTTCTTGGGGGCTTGAACACTGAAGCTTTCTTT
TRBV2	TRBD1	-	TRBJ1-2	CASVPGTDVIGGYTF	TGTGCCAGTGTTCCCGGGACAGACGTGATAGGTGGCTACACCTTC
TRBV28	TRBD2	once	TRBJ2-2	CASSPLAGDLTGELFF	TGTGCCAGCAGTCCTCTAGCGGGAGATTTGACCGGGGAGCTGTTTTTT
TRBV28	-	-	TRBJ1-5	CASKSTGRVGNQPQHF	TGTGCCAGCAAGAGTACAGGGCGGGTGGGCAATCAGCCCCAGCATTTT
TRBV29-1	-	once	TRBJ2-2	CSVRRVDGRTGELFF	TGCAGCGTTCGACGGGTTGATGGCCGGACCGGGGAGCTGTTTTTT
TRBV7-9	TRBD1	-	TRBJ1-1	CASSLTGRSTEAFF	TGTGCCAGCAGTTTGACAGGGCGGAGCACTGAAGCTTTCTTT
TRBV4-3	TRBD1	-	TRBJ2-5	CASSLAGTGGWETQYF	TGCGCCAGCAGCCTCGCCGGGACAGGGGGATGGGAGACCCAGTACTTC
TRBV19	TRBD1	-	TRBJ1-2	CASETGAGYTF	TGTGCCAGTGAGACAGGGGCTGGCTACACCTTC
TRBV7-2	-	few	TRBJ2-1	CASSLSGTSDEQFF	TGTGCCAGCAGCTTAAGTGGTACTTCGGATGAGCAGTTCTTC
TRBV19	-	few	TRBJ1-2	CASSIGQEFYGYTF	TGTGCCAGTAGTATAGGACAGGAATTCTATGGCTACACCTTC
TRBV14	-	-	TRBJ2-5	CASSQDRVEGGVETQYF	TGTGCCAGCAGCCAAGATAGAGTGGAGGGGGGGGTTGAGACCCAGTACTTC
TRBV5-4	TRBD1	few	TRBJ2-1	CASSPRTGGNNEQFF	TGTGCCAGCAGCCCAAGGACAGGGGGCAACAATGAGCAGTTCTTC
TRBV30	TRBD1	-	TRBJ1-2	CAWSPGGSGYTF	TGTGCCTGGAGTCCAGGGGGCAGCGGCTACACCTTC
TRBV7-3	TRBD1	-	TRBJ2-2	CASSATGGATNTGELFF	TGTGCCAGCAGCGCGACAGGGGGCGCGACGAACACCGGGGAGCTGTTTTTT
TRBV11-2	-	once	TRBJ2-3	CASSLTGVTDTQYF	TGTGCCAGCAGCCTAACGGGGGTGACAGATACGCAGTATTTT
TRBV2	-	once	TRBJ1-5	CASRKDRDSNQPQHF	TGTGCCAGCAGAAAAGACAGAGATAGCAATCAGCCCCAGCATTTT
TRBV5-1	TRBD2	-	TRBJ2-2	CASSFLETSVRGGELFF	TGCGCCAGCAGCTTCTTGGAGACTAGCGTTCGAGGGGGGGAGCTGTTTTTT
TRBV7-9	-	few	TRBJ1-1	CASSSPTGSPDSTEAFF	TGTGCCAGCAGCTCGCCTACAGGGTCTCCGGATTCCACTGAAGCTTTCTTT
TRBV28	-	-	TRBJ2-2	CASGRGTGELFF	TGTGCCAGCGGGCGGGGCACCGGGGAGCTGTTTTTT
TRBV10-3	TRBD2	-	TRBJ2-1	CAVAGDNEQFF	TGTGCAGTCGCGGGGGACAATGAGCAGTTCTTC
TRBV28	-	-	TRBJ2-3	CASKESASTDTQYF	TGTGCCAGCAAGGAAAGCGCTAGCACAGATACGCAGTATTTT
TRBV9	TRBD1	-	TRBJ2-7	CASSAGTGVHEQYF	TGTGCCAGCAGCGCCGGGACAGGGGTCCACGAGCAGTACTTC
TRBV10-3	TRBD1	once	TRBJ2-3	CAIRVGIGQGTDTQYF	TGTGCCATCAGGGTTGGTATAGGACAGGGTACAGATACGCAGTATTTT
TRBV7-9	TRBD1	-	TRBJ1-1	CASSLGQGATEAFF	TGTGCCAGCAGCCTCGGACAGGGGGCCACTGAAGCTTTCTTT
TRBV6-4	TRBD1	-	TRBJ1-5	CASSDRFGQGHIPLNQPQHF	TGTGCCAGCAGTGACCGCTTTGGACAGGGACATATCCCCCTTAATCAGCCCCAGCATTTT
TRBV29-1	-	-	TRBJ2-7	CSVEGPRGYEQYF	TGCAGCGTTGAAGGTCCTCGAGGCTACGAGCAGTACTTC
TRBV7-9	TRBD1	-	TRBJ1-2	CASSPTGDGYTF	TGTGCCAGCAGCCCGACAGGGGACGGCTACACCTTC
TRBV28	TRBD1	-	TRBJ2-5	CASSPPSDRVEETQYF	TGTGCCAGCAGTCCCCCTTCGGACAGGGTTGAGGAGACCCAGTACTTC
TRBV4-2	TRBD2	-	TRBJ2-5	CASSQDWGGVETQYF	TGTGCCAGCAGCCAAGACTGGGGAGGGGTTGAGACCCAGTACTTC
TRBV28	-	-	TRBJ1-1	CASSLSEYGTEAFF	TGTGCCAGCAGTTTGTCGGAGTATGGGACTGAAGCTTTCTTT
TRBV5-6	-	-	TRBJ1-2	CASRPGQGIRGYTF	TGTGCCAGCAGGCCGGGACAAGGGATAAGAGGCTACACCTTC
TRBV30	TRBD2	few	TRBJ2-3	CAWSVIPKSLAGVSTDTQYF	TGTGCCTGGAGTGTAATCCCTAAATCATTAGCGGGAGTAAGCACAGATACGCAGTATTTT
TRBV4-1	TRBD2	-	TRBJ2-7	CASSRIPSGNSYEQYF	TGCGCCAGCAGCCGGATCCCTAGCGGGAACTCCTACGAGCAGTACTTC
TRBV5-8	-	-	TRBJ2-2	CASSTGTSFSGELFF	TGTGCCAGCAGCACAGGGACATCGTTTTCCGGGGAGCTGTTTTTT